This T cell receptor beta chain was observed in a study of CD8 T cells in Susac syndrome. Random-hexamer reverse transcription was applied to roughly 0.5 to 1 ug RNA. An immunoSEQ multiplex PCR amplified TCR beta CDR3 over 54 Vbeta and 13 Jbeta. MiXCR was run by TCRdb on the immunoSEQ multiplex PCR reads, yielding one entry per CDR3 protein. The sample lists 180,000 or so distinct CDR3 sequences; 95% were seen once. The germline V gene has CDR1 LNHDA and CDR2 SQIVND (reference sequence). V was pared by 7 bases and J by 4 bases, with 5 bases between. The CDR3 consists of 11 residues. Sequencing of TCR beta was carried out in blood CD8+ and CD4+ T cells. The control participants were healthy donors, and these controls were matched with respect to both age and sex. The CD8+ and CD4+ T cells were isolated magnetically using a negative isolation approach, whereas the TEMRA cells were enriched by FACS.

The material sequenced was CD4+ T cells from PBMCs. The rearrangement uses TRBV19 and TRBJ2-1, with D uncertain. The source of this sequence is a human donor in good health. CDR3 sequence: CASTSYNEQFF. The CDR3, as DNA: TGTGCCAGTACCAGTTACAATGAGCAGTTCTTC.